The source of this TCR beta chain is a study of metastatic and nonmetastatic thyroid tumors (dated by TCRdb to the early 2020s). Looking at the study overall: For patients with malignant and with benign thyroid disease, the researchers compared repertoires between peripheral blood samples and tumor or nodule tissue samples. What the research found in general, with its limitations: In both blood and tumor samples, malignant tumors were reported to have significantly higher TCR beta diversity than benign nodules.

The library was made by PCR. TCRdb lists the instrument as Illumina HiSeq 4000. High-throughput sequencing was used to profile the TCR beta-chain CDR3 region of every patient. The source study handled its data this way. The researchers built a classifier to tell apart papillary thyroid cancer patients with distant metastasis, based on CDR3 differences among clinicopathological groups. The Shannon index was used to assess repertoire diversity, and the Morisita-Horn index was used to assess tumor-blood repertoire similarity. Clones were called with MiXCR by TCRdb after fastp trimmed the public reads at Q25, and only in-frame beta chains were retained. V and J calls and clone size were set by TCRdb, not the authors. For this sample the table gives around 45,000 clones, of which 3.5% to 5% were detected only once. Roughly a tenth of the sample is in the top ten clones. No patient had received any treatment before thyroid surgery. Using T-cell receptor beta sequencing, the researchers looked back retrospectively at clinical samples from patients, gathered between about 2012 and 2018.

V is trimmed back by 3 bases and J by 5 bases, and the junction contains 16 bases that no gene match accounts for. CDR1 SEHNR and CDR2 FQNEAQ are derived from the germline V gene (reference sequence). Its CDR3 holds 19 amino acids, cysteine through phenylalanine. Only CDR3 DNA is held: 57 bases, read in frame from base 1. The table lists this clone with many counts. The target of this receptor is not known. Per-nucleotide qualities are absent, and no much larger clonotype sits a single base away. The specimen sequenced was blood. The receptor's source is a female donor with papillary thyroid cancer or a benign thyroid nodule (not recorded which). Some clones in this sample may be carry-over from other donors' samples. The chain links TRBV7-9 with TRBJ2-3, and 11 junction bases match TRBD1. CDR3 region: CASSFIGTGGMRSLDTQYF. The nucleotides read TGTGCCAGCAGCTTTATAGGGACAGGGGGGATGAGGAGTCTAGATACGCAGTATTTT.